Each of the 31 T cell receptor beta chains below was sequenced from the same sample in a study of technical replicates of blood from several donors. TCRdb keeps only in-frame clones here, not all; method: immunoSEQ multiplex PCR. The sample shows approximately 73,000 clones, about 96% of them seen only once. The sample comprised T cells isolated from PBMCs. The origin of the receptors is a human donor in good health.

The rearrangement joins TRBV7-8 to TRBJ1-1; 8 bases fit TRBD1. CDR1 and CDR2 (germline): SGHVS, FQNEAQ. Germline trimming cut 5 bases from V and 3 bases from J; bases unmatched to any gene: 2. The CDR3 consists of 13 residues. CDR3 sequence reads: CASSLTGDTEAFF. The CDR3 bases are TGTGCCAGCAGCCTGACAGGGGACACTGAAGCTTTCTTT.

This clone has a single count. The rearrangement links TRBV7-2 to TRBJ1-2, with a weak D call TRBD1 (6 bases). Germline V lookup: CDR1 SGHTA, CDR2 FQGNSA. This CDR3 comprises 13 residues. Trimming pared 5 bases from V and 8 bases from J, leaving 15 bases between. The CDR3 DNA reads TGTGCCAGCAGCCCCTCGGGGGGCGGCGGCTACACCTTC. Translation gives CASSPSGGGGYTF.

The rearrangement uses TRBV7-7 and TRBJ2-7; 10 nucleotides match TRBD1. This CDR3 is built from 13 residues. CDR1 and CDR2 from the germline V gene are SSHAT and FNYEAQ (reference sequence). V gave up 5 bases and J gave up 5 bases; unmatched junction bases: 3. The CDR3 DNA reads TGTGCCAGCAGCCAAGGACAGGGGGACGAGCAGTACTTC. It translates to CASSQGQGDEQYF. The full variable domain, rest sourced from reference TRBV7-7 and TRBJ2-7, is GAGVSQSPRYKVTKRGQDVTLRCDPISSHATLYWYQQALGQGPEFLTYFNYEAQPDKSGLPSDRFSAERPEGSISTLTIQRTEQRDSAMYRCASSQGQGDEQYFGPGTRLTVT.

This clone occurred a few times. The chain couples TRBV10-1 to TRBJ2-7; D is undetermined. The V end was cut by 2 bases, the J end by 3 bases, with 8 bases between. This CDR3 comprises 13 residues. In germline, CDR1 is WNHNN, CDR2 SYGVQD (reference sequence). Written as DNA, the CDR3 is TGCGCCAGCAGTGAGCGAACTTTCTACGAGCAGTACTTC. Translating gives CASSERTFYEQYF.

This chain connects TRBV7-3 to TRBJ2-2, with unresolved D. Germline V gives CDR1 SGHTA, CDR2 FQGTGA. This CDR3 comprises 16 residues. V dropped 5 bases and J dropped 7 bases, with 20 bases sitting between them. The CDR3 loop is CASSRLSPGNGGELFF. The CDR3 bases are TGTGCCAGCAGCCGCCTCTCCCCAGGAAATGGCGGGGAGCTGTTTTTT.

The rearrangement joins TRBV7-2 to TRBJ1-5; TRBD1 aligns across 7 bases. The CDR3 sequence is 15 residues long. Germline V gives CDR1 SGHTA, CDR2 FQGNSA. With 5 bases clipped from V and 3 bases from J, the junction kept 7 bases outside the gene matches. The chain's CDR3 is CASSPGGQNNQPQHF. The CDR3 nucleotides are TGTGCCAGCAGCCCTGGGGGACAGAACAATCAGCCCCAGCATTTT.

CDR3 in amino acids: CSVEGGPETQYF. The DNA of the CDR3 is TGCAGCGTTGAAGGGGGGCCGGAGACCCAGTACTTC. This chain joins TRBV29-1 and TRBJ2-5; D is perhaps TRBD1 (6 bases). There are 12 residues in the CDR3. Trimming pared 1 base from V and 5 bases from J, leaving 8 bases between. The germline gives CDR1 SQVTM, CDR2 ANQGSEA.

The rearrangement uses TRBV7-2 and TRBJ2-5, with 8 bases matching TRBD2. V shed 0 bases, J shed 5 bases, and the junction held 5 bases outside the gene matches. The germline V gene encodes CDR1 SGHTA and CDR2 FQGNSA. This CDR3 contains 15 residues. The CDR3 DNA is TGTGCCAGCAGCTTAGCTGTCGGGAGGGGGGAGACCCAGTACTTC. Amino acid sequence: CASSLAVGRGETQYF.

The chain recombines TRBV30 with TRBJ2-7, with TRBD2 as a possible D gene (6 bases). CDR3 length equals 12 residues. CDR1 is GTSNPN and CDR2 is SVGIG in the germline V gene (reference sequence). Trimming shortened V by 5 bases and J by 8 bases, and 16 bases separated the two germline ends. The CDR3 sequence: CAWGFGGSKQYF. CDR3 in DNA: TGTGCCTGGGGGTTCGGGGGTAGCAAGCAGTACTTC.

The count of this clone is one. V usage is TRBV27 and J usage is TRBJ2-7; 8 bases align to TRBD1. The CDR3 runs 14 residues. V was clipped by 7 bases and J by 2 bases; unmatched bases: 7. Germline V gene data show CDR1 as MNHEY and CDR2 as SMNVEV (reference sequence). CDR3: CASTLTGVAYEQYF. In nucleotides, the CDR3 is TGTGCCAGCACCTTGACAGGGGTGGCCTACGAGCAGTACTTC.

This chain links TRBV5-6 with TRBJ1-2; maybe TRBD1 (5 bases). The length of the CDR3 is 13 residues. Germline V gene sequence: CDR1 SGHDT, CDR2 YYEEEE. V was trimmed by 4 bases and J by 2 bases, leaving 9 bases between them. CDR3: CASSPGVNYGYTF. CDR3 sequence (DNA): TGTGCCAGCAGCCCGGGGGTAAACTATGGCTACACCTTC.

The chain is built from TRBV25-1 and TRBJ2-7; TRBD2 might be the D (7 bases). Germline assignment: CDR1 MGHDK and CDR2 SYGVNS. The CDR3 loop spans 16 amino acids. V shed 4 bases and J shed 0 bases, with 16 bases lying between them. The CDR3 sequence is CASSVGGGIGSYEQYF. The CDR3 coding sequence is TGTGCCAGCAGTGTAGGGGGAGGGATTGGCTCCTACGAGCAGTACTTC.

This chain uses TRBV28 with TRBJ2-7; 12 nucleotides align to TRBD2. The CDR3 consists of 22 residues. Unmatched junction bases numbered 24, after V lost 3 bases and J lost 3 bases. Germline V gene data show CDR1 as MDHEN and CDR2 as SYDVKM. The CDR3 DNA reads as TGTGCCAGCAGTTTGCCCCGGAACGGACTAGCGGGGAGTGTAAGGGCCCTCTACGAGCAGTACTTC. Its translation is CASSLPRNGLAGSVRALYEQYF.

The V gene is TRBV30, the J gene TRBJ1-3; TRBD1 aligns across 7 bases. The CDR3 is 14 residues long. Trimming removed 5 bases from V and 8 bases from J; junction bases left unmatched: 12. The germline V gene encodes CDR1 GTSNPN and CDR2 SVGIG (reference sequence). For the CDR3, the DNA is TGTGCCTGGTCTACAGGGGTCCTCGGGGACACCATATATTTT. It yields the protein CAWSTGVLGDTIYF.

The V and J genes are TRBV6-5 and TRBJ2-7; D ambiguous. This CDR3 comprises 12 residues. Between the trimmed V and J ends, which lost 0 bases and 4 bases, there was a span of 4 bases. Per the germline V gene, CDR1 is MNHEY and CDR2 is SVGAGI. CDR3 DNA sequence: TGTGCCAGCAGTTACTCTAATTACGAGCAGTACTTC. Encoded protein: CASSYSNYEQYF.

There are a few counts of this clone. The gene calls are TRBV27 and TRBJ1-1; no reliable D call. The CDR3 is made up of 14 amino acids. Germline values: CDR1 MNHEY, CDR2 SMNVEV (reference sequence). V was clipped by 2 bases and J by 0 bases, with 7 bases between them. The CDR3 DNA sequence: TGTGCCAGCAGTTTAACAACAATGAACACTGAAGCTTTCTTT. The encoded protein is CASSLTTMNTEAFF.

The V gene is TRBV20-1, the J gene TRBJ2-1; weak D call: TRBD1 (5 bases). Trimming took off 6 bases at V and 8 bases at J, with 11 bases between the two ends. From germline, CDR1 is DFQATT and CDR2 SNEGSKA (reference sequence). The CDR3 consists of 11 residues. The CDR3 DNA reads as TGCAGTGCCAGGGTCATCGATGAGCAGTTCTTC. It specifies CSARVIDEQFF.

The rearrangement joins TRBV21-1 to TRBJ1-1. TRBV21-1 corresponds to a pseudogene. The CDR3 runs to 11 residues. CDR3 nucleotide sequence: TGTGCCAGCAGCATATATCCTGAAGCTTTCTTT. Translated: CASSIYPEAFF.

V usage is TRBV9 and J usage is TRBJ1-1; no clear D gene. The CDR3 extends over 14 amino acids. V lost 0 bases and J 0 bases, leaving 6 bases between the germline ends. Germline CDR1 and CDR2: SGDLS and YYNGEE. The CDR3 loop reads CASSVGRMNTEAFF. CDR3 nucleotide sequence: TGTGCCAGCAGCGTAGGCAGGATGAACACTGAAGCTTTCTTT.

The CDR3 DNA sequence: TGTGCCAGCAGTTTATTACTAGCGGACCCCTCCGAGCAGTACTTC. It translates to CASSLLLADPSEQYF. V gene TRBV28 combines with J gene TRBJ2-7, with 8 bases matching TRBD2. Germline V lookup: CDR1 MDHEN, CDR2 SYDVKM. V lost 1 base, J lost 6 bases, and 8 bases stayed unmatched. The CDR3 covers 15 residues.

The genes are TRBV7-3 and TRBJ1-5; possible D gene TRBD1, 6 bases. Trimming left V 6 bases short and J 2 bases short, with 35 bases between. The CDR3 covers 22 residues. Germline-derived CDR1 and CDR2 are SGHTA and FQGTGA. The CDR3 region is CASRSRPGPGGLRRGRNQPQHF. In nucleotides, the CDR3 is TGTGCCAGCAGATCCCGACCGGGGCCGGGGGGTCTTCGCAGGGGTCGCAATCAGCCCCAGCATTTT.

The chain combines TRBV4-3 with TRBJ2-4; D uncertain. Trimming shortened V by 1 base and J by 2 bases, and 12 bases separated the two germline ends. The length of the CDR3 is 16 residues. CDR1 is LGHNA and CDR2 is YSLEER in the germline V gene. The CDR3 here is CASSQANAVTKNIQYF. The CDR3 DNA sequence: TGCGCCAGCAGCCAAGCAAATGCAGTGACCAAAAACATTCAGTACTTC.

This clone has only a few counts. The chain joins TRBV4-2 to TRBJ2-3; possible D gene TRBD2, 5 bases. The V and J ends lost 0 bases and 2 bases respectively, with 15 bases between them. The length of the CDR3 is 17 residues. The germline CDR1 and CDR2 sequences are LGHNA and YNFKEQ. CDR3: CASSQDMAGDHTDTQYF. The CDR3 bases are TGTGCCAGCAGCCAAGATATGGCGGGCGACCACACAGATACGCAGTATTTT.

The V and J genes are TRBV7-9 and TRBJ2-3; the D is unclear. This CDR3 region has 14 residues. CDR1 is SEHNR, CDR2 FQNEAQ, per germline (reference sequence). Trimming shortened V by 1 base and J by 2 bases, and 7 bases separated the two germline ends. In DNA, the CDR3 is TGTGCCAGCAGCTTAGGCGGAGACACAGATACGCAGTATTTT. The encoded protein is CASSLGGDTDTQYF.

The CDR3 here is CASSLSAVYNEQFF. The DNA for the CDR3 is TGTGCCAGCAGCCTTAGCGCGGTCTACAATGAGCAGTTCTTC. This chain uses TRBV7-3 with TRBJ2-1; tentatively, D is TRBD2 (5 bases). The CDR3 covers 14 residues. The V end was cut by 5 bases, the J end by 3 bases, with 11 bases between. Germline V gene data show CDR1 as SGHTA and CDR2 as FQGTGA. The full variable domain, completed using reference TRBV7-3 and TRBJ2-1, is GAGVSQTPSNKVTEKGKYVELRCDPISGHTALYWYRQSLGQGPEFLIYFQGTGAADDSGLPNDRFFAVRPEGSVSTLKIQRTERGDSAVYLCASSLSAVYNEQFFGPGTRLTVL.

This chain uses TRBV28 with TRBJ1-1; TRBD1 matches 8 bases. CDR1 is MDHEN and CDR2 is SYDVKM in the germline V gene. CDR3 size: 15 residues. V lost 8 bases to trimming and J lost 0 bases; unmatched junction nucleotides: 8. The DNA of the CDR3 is TGTGCCAGCGGATTCACAGGGGGGTTGAACACTGAAGCTTTCTTT. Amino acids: CASGFTGGLNTEAFF.

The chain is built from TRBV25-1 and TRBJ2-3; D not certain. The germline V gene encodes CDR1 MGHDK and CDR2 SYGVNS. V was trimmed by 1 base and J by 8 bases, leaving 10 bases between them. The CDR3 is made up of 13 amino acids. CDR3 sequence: CASSESMFPTQYF. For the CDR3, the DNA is TGTGCCAGCAGTGAATCTATGTTCCCTACGCAGTATTTT.

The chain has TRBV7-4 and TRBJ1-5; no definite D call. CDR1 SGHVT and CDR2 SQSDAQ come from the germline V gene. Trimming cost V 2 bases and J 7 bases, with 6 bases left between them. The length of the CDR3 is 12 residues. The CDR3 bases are TGTGCCAGCAGCTTAAGCCCCCAGCCCCAGCATTTT. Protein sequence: CASSLSPQPQHF.

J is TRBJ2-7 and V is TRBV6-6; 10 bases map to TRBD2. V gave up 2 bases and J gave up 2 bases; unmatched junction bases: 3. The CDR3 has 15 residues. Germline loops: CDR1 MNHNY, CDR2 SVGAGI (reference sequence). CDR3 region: CASSYDLAGAYEQYF. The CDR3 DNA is TGTGCCAGCAGTTACGACCTAGCGGGAGCCTACGAGCAGTACTTC.

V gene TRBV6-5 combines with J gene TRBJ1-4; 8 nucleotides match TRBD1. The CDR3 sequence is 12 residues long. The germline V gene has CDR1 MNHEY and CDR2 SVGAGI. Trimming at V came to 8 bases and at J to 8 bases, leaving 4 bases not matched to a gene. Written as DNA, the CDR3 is TGTGCCAGCGGGCGGACAGGGGAAAAACTGTTTTTT. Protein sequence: CASGRTGEKLFF.

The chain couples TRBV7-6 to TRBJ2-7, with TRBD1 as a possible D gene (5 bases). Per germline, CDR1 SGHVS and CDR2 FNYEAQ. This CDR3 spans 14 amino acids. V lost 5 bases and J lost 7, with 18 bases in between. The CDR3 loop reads CASSQGQGLREQYF. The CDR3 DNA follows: TGTGCCAGCAGCCAAGGGCAGGGTTTGCGAGAGCAGTACTTC.